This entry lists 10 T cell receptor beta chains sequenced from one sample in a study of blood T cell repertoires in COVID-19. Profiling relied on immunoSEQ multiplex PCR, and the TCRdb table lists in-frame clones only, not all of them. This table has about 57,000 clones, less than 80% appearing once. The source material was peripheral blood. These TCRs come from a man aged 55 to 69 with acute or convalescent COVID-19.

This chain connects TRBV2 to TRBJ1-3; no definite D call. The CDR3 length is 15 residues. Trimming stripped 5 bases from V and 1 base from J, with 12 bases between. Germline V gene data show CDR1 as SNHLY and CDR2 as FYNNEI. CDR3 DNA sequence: TGTGCCAGCAGTCTAGACGGCGGTTCTGGAAACACCATATATTTT. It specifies CASSLDGGSGNTIYF.

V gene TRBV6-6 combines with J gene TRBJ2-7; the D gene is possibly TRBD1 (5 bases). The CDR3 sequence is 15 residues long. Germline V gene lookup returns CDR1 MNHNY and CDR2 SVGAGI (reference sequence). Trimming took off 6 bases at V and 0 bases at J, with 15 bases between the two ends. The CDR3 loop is CASSPRQMSSYEQYF. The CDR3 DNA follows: TGTGCCAGCAGCCCCCGACAGATGAGCTCCTACGAGCAGTACTTC.

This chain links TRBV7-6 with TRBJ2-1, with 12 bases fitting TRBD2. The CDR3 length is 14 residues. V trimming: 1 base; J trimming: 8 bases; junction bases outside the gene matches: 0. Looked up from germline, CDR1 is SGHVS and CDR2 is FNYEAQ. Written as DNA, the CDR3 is TGTGCCAGCAGCTTAGGGACTAGCGGGGATGAGCAGTTCTTC. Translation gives CASSLGTSGDEQFF.

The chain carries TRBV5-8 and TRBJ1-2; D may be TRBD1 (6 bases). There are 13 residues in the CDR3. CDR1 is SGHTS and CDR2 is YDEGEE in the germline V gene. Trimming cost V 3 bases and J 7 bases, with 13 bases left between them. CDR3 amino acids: CASSYRVLGGYTF. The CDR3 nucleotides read TGTGCCAGCAGCTACAGGGTACTCGGTGGCTACACCTTC.

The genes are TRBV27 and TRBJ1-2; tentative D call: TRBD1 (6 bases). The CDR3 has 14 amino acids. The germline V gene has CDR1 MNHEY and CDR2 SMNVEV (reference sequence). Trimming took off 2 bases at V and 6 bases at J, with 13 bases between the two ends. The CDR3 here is CASSLNGDNDGYTF. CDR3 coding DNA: TGTGCCAGCAGTTTAAACGGGGACAACGATGGCTACACCTTC.

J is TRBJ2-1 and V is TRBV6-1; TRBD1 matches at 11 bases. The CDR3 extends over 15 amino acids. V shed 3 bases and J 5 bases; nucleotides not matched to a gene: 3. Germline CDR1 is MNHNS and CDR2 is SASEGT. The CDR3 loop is CASSDGTGGHNEQFF. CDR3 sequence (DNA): TGTGCCAGCAGTGACGGGACAGGGGGACACAATGAGCAGTTCTTC.

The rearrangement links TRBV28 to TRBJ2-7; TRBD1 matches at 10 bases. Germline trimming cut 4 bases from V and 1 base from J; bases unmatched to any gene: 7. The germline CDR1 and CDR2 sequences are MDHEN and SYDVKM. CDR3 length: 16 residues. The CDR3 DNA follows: TGTGCCAGCAGTTCCCCTGGGACAGGGGTGTCCTACGAGCAGTACTTC. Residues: CASSSPGTGVSYEQYF.

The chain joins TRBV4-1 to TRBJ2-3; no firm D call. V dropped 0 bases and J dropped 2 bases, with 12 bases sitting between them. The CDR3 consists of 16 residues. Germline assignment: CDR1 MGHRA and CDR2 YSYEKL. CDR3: CASSQDQVTDTDTQYF. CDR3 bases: TGCGCCAGCAGCCAAGATCAAGTCACAGACACAGATACGCAGTATTTT.

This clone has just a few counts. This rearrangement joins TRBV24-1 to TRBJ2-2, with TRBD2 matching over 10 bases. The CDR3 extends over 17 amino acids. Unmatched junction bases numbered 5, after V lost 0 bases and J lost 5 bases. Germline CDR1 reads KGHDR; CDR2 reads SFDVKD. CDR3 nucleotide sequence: TGTGCCACCAGTGATTTGTCCGTTAGCGGGAGGACCGGGGAGCTGTTTTTT. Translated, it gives CATSDLSVSGRTGELFF.

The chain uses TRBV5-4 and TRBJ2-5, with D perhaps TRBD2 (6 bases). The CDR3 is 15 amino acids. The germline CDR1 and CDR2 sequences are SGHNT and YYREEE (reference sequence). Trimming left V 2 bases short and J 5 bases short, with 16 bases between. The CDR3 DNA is TGTGCCAGCAGCTTCCCGGGTTTCGGGAGTGAGACCCAGTACTTC. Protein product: CASSFPGFGSETQYF.